This TCR beta chain stems from a study of CD8 T cells in ankylosing spondylitis (dated by TCRdb to about 2017). At the level of the whole study: To find TCR variants linked to disease, the study profiled T cell receptor beta repertoires in ankylosing spondylitis patients and healthy donors. The full study cohort comprised 20 to 25 ankylosing spondylitis patients and 85 to 120 healthy donors. Peripheral blood was sampled, and synovial fluid was additionally collected from ankylosing spondylitis patients. Results the study describes overall, beyond this receptor: Some motif variants were previously reported in synovial fluid and blood of reactive arthritis patients, suggesting common disease-initiation mechanisms. A TCR beta motif made up of several highly homologous amino acid variants appeared to be characteristic of blood from ankylosing spondylitis patients. The disease-linked clones were reported to be significantly enriched in matched synovial fluid samples from ankylosing spondylitis patients. The disease-linked clones showed a CD8+ phenotype and occurred at relatively low frequencies in peripheral blood.

Data came from an Illumina HiSeq 2500. TCR beta libraries were prepared by quantitative 5'-RACE with molecular barcodes. Per the original workflow: A new computational method based on a probabilistic model of VDJ rearrangement was used to identify disease-linked TCR variants. The raw public data were reprocessed by TCRdb itself: fastp quality trimming at Q25, MiXCR clonotype calling, in-frame beta chains only. When rows share a CDR3 protein, they turn into one entry using the most common DNA and genes. TCRdb, not the original authors, processed these V and J calls. Recorded for this sample are over 95,000 distinct CDR3 sequences; roughly 8.7% of them occurred a single time. Nearly 10% of the sample is taken by the ten largest. At least ten counts were recorded for this clonotype. Which antigen it targets is not known. No qualities accompany the bases; no much larger clone lies one base away. Relative to germline, V is 1 base shorter and J is 6 bases shorter, with 6 bases between their ends. There are 13 amino acids in the CDR3, from cysteine to phenylalanine inclusive. The DNA shown is the 39-base CDR3, in frame from base 1. CDR1 LNHDA and CDR2 SQIVND are derived from the germline V gene (reference sequence).

The sequence joins TRBV19 to TRBJ2-2, with the D gene uncertain. The clonotype comes from a male donor with ankylosing spondylitis or in good health (not recorded which). The sample comprised blood, either unsorted or a sorted T cell fraction (not recorded which). The sequenced DNA is TGTGCCAGTAGTATAGTCGGAGCCGGGGAGCTGTTTTTT. The encoded protein is CASSIVGAGELFF.